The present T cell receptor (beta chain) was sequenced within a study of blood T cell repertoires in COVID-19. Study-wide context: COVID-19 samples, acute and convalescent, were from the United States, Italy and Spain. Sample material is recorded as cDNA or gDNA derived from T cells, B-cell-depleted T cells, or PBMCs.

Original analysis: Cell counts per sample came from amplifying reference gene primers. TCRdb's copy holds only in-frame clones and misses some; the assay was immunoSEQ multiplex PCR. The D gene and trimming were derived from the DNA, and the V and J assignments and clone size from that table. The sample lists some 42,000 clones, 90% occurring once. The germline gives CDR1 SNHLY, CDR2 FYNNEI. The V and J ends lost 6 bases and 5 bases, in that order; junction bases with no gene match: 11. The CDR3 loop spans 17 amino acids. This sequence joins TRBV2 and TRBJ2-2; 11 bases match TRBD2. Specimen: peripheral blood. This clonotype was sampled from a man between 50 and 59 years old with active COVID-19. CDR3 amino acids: CASSGPLAGVATGELFF. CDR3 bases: TGTGCCAGCAGCGGCCCACTAGCGGGGGTAGCAACCGGGGAGCTGTTTTTT.